This paragraph covers one T cell receptor beta chain sequence. Generated by immunoSEQ multiplex PCR, the TCRdb table keeps only in-frame clones and is missing some. The table lists around 310,000 clones, 85% to 90% of them singletons, with roughly a tenth in the top ten. Participants' reported clinical history set cohort assignment. Each recovered donor of Cohort 3 presented with two negative PCRs, clearance, or symptom resolution. These data belong to a study of blood T cell repertoires in COVID-19. Looked up from germline, CDR1 is LGHDT and CDR2 is YNNKEL (reference sequence). This CDR3 is built from 15 residues. J gave up 6 bases and V 0 bases, and 6 bases lay outside the gene matches.

The chain uses TRBV3-1 (or the pseudogene TRBV3-2) and TRBJ1-2; TRBD1 matches at 8 bases. Material for sequencing was PBMCs or T cells enriched from blood (not recorded which). This receptor was taken from a woman aged 25-40 years who had recovered from COVID-19. The CDR3 here is CASSQDRGRSNGYTF. Here the CDR3 DNA reads TGTGCCAGCAGCCAAGACAGGGGGCGTAGCAATGGCTACACCTTC.